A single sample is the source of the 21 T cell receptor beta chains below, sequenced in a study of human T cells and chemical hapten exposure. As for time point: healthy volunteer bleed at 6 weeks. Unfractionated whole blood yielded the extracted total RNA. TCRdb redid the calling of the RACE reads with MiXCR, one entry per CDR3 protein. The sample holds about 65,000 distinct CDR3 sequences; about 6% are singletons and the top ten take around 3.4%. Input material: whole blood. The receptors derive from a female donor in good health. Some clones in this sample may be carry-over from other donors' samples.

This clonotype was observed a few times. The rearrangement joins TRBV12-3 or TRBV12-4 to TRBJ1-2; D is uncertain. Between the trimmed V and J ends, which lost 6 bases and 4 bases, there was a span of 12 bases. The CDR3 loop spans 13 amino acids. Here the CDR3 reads CASRSTEAYGYTF. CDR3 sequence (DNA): TGTGCCAGCAGATCAACAGAGGCCTATGGCTACACCTTC.

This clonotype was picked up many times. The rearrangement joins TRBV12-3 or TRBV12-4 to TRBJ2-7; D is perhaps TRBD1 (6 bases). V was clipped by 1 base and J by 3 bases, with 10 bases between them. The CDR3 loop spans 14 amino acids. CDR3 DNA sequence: TGTGCCAGCAGTTTAGGGGACAAATACTACGAGCAGTACTTC. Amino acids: CASSLGDKYYEQYF.

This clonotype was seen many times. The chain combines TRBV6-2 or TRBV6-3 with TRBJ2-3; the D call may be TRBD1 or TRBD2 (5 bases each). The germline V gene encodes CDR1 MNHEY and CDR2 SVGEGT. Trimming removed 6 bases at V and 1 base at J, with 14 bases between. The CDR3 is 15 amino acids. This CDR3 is CASRPLGAGTDTQYF. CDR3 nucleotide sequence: TGTGCCAGCAGGCCCCTCGGGGCCGGCACAGATACGCAGTATTTT.

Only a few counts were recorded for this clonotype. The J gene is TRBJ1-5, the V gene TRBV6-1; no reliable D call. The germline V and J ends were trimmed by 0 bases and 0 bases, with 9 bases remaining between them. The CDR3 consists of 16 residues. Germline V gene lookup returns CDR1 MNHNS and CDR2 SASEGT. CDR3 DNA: TGTGCCAGCAGTGAAGCGTCGGGGTTTAGCAATCAGCCCCAGCATTTT. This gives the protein CASSEASGFSNQPQHF.

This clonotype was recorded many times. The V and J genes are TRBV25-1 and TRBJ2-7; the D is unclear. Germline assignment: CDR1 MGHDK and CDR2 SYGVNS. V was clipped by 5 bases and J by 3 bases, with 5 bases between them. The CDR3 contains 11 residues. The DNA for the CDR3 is TGTGCCAGCAGTCGAGGCTACGAGCAGTACTTC. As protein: CASSRGYEQYF.

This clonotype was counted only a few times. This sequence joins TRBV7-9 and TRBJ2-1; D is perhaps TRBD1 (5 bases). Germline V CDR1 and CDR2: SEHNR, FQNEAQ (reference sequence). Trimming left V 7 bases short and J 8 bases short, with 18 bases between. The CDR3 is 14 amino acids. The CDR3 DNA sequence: TGTGCCAGCACCCAAGATAGGGGTGTAGATGAGCAGTTCTTC. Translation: CASTQDRGVDEQFF.

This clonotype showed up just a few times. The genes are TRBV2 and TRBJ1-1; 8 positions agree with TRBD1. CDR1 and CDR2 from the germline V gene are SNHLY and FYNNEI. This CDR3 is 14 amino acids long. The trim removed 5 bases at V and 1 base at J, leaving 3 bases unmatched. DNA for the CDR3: TGTGCCAGCAGTATGGGACAGGCGAACACTGAAGCTTTCTTT. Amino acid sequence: CASSMGQANTEAFF.

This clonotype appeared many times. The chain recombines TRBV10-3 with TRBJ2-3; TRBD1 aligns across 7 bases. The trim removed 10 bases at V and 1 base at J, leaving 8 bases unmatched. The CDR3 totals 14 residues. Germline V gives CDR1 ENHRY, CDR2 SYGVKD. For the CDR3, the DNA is TGTGCCACCCTTCATGGACAGGGCACAGATACGCAGTATTTT. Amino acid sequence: CATLHGQGTDTQYF.

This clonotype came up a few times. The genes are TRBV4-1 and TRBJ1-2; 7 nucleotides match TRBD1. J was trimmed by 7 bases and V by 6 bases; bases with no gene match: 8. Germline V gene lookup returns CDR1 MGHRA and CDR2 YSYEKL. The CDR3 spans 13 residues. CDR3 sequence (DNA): TGCGCCAGCAGTCAGGGGGGCGACTTTGGCTACACCTTC. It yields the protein CASSQGGDFGYTF.

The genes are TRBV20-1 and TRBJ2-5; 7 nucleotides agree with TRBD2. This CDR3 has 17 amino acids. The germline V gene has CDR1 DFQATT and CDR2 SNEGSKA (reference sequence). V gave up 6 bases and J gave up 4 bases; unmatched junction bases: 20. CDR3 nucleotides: TGCAGTGCCCAACGACGGGAACAGCGGGATTACGGAGAGACCCAGTACTTC. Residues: CSAQRREQRDYGETQYF.

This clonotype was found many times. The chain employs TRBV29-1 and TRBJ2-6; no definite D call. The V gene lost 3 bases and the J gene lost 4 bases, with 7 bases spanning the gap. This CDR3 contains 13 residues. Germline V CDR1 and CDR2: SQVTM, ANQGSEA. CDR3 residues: CSVDLEGANVLTF. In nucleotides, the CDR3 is TGCAGCGTTGATCTGGAAGGGGCCAACGTCCTGACTTTC. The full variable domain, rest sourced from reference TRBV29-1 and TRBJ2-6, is SAVISQKPSRDICQRGTSLTIQCQVDSQVTMMFWYRQQPGQSLTLIATANQGSEATYESGFVIDKFPISRPNLTFSTLTVSNMSPEDSSIYLCSVDLEGANVLTFGAGSRLTVL.

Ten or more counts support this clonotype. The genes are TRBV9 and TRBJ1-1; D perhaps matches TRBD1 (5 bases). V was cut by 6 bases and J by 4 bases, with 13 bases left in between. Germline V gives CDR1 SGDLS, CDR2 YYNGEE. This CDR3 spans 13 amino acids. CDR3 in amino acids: CASNLSGGTEAFF. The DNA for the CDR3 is TGTGCCAGCAACCTCAGTGGGGGCACTGAAGCTTTCTTT.

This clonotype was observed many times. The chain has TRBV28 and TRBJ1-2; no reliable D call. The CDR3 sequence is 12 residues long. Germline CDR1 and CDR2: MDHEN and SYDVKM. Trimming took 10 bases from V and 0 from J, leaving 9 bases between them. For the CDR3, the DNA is TGTGCCATCACAGATCCTAACTATGGCTACACCTTC. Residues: CAITDPNYGYTF.

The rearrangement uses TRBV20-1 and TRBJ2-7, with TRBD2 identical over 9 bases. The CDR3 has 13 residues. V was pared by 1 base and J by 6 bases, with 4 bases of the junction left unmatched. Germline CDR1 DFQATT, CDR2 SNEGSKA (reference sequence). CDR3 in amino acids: CSARVGLAREQYF. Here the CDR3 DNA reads TGCAGTGCTAGAGTGGGACTAGCCCGCGAGCAGTACTTC.

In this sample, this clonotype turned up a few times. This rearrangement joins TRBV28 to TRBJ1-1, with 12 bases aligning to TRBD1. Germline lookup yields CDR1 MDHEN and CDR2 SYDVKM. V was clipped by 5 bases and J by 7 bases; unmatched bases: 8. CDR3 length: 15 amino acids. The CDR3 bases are TGTGCCAGCAGTCGGGGACAGGGGGCGCGGGGTGAAGCTTTCTTT. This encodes CASSRGQGARGEAFF.

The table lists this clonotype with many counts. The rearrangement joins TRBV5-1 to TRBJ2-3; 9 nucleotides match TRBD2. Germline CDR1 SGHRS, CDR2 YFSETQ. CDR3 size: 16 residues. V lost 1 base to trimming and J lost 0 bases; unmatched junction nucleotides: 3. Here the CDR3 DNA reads TGCGCCAGCAGCTTGACTAGCGGGCAAAGCACAGATACGCAGTATTTT. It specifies CASSLTSGQSTDTQYF.

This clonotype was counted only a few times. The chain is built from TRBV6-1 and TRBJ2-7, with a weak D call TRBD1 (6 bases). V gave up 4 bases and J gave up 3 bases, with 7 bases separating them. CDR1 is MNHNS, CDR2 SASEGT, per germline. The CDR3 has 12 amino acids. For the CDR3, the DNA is TGTGCCAGCAGTGGGGGACACTACGAGCAGTACTTC. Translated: CASSGGHYEQYF.

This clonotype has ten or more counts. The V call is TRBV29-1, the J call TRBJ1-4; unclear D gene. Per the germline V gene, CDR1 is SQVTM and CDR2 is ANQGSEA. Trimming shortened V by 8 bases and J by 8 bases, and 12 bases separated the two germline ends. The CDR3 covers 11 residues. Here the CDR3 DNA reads TGCAGCACCGGGGTAGGGGAAAAACTGTTTTTT. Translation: CSTGVGEKLFF. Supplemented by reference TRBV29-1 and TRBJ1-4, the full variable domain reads SAVISQKPSRDICQRGTSLTIQCQVDSQVTMMFWYRQQPGQSLTLIATANQGSEATYESGFVIDKFPISRPNLTFSTLTVSNMSPEDSSIYLCSTGVGEKLFFGSGTQLSVL.

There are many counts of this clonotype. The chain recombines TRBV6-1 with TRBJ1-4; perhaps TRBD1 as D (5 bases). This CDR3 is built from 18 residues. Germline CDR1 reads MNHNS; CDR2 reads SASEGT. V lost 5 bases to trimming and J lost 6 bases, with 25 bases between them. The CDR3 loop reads CASSPRGRGRSTDEKLFF. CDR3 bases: TGTGCCAGCAGTCCAAGGGGAAGAGGACGAAGTACGGATGAAAAACTGTTTTTT.

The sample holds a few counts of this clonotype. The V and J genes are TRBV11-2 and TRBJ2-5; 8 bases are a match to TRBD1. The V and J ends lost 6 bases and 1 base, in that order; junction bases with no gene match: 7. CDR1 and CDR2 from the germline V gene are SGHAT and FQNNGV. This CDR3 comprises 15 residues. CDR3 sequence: CASRRWTGSQETQYF. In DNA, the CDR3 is TGTGCCAGCAGGAGATGGACAGGGTCCCAAGAGACCCAGTACTTC.

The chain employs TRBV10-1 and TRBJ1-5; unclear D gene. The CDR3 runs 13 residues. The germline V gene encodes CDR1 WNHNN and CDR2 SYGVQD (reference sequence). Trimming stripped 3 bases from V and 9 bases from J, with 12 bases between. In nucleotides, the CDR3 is TGCGCCAGCAGTGAAACGATACGGGGGCCCCAGCATTTT. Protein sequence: CASSETIRGPQHF.